This T cell receptor (beta chain) was documented in a study of CD8 T cell repertoires and HIV-1 epitope variants. Across the study: T cells were stimulated with Twenty-five Gag and Nef peptides separately. Separate from the cultures, 1M uncultured T cells served as baseline. Overall study results and limits: Eight or nine antigen-specific TCR beta clonotypes were found; roughly six seemed cross-reactive to variants. The TAALDMSHF plasma variant had no responses, unlike KF9 (about 5 clonotypes) and HW9 (one).

The CDR3 sequence is 13 residues long. V lost 3 bases and J 8 bases, leaving 10 bases between the germline ends. Germline V gene sequence: CDR1 SEHNR, CDR2 FQNEAQ (reference sequence). The repertoire was sequenced with immunoSEQ multiplex PCR; TCRdb's copy has only in-frame clones and lacks some. Of 3,500 to 5,000 clones in the sample, about 64% are singletons; the top ten hold roughly 42%. A note on this clone: What it binds is not known.

Material for sequencing was cultured CD8+ T cells derived from PBMCs. This receptor was identified in a male donor with HIV. The V and J genes are TRBV7-9 and TRBJ2-2; D gene unclear. CDR3 amino acids: CASSLKSSGELFF. Written as DNA, the CDR3 is TGTGCCAGCAGCTTGAAGAGTTCTGGGGAGCTGTTTTTT.